Listed here are 29 T cell receptor beta chains from one sample, sequenced in a study of glioma-infiltrating T cells. The iRepertoire nested amplicon-rescue multiplex PCR amplified TCR alpha and beta CDR3s from RNA. MiXCR, applied by TCRdb to the multiplex PCR reads, yields one record per CDR3 protein. Here the sample spans some 6,200 distinct CDR3 sequences, 28% being singletons. The sample was glioma tissue, nonneoplastic brain tissue, or PBMCs (not recorded which). Receptors were obtained from a human donor with low-grade glioma or glioblastoma, undergoing nonglioma brain surgery, or in good health (not recorded which).

The genes are TRBV6-1 and TRBJ2-1, with a weak D call TRBD2 (6 bases). Germline V gene sequence: CDR1 MNHNS, CDR2 SASEGT. Between the trimmed V and J ends, which lost 5 bases and 1 base, there was a span of 24 bases. The CDR3 loop spans 19 amino acids. The CDR3 loop reads CASSYYSGTGGRSYNEQFF. The CDR3 coding sequence is TGTGCCAGCAGTTATTACTCCGGGACTGGCGGTAGGTCCTACAATGAGCAGTTCTTC.

In this sample, this clonotype turned up many times. The rearrangement uses TRBV11-1 and TRBJ2-7, with a possible D match to TRBD1 (5 bases). V dropped 0 bases and J dropped 3 bases, with 12 bases sitting between them. Germline V gene lookup returns CDR1 SGHAT and CDR2 FQDESV (reference sequence). The CDR3 consists of 15 residues. The CDR3 here is CASSLASGLSYEQYF. The CDR3 DNA sequence: TGTGCCAGCAGCTTAGCTTCAGGGTTGAGCTACGAGCAGTACTTC. Looking up the rest from reference TRBV11-1 and TRBJ2-7 gives the full variable domain: EAEVAQSPRYKITEKSQAVAFWCDPISGHATLYWYRQILGQGPELLVQFQDESVVDDSQLPKDRFSAERLKGVDSTLKIQPAELGDSAMYLCASSLASGLSYEQYFGPGTRLTVT.

This clonotype was observed many times. This sequence joins TRBV13 and TRBJ2-2; a possible D gene is TRBD2 (5 bases). In germline, CDR1 is PRHDT, CDR2 FYEKMQ (reference sequence). Deletions cut 5 bases from V and 1 base from J, with 11 bases between. There are 15 residues in the CDR3. In nucleotides, the CDR3 is TGTGCCAGCAGCGGTGAAGGAGGGAACACCGGGGAGCTGTTTTTT. This translates into CASSGEGGNTGELFF.

There are many counts of this clonotype. The V gene is TRBV29-1, the J gene TRBJ1-1, with D unresolved. The CDR3 covers 13 residues. V gave up 2 bases and J gave up 0 bases, with 7 bases separating them. From germline, CDR1 is SQVTM and CDR2 ANQGSEA. The CDR3 loop reads CSVERSMNTEAFF. The CDR3 bases are TGCAGCGTTGAAAGGAGCATGAACACTGAAGCTTTCTTT.

This clonotype came up many times. The rearrangement links TRBV6-2 or TRBV6-3 to TRBJ2-1; 7 bases align to TRBD2. V lost 0 bases to trimming and J lost 8 bases; unmatched junction nucleotides: 25. Germline CDR1 MNHEY, CDR2 SVGEGT. The length of the CDR3 is 21 residues. The CDR3 nucleotides are TGTGCCAGCAGTTACTCGATCGGTTCTGGGGCCAGCGGGACCAATAGGGATGAGCAGTTCTTC. Translating it yields CASSYSIGSGASGTNRDEQFF.

Ten or more counts support this clonotype. The chain is built from TRBV7-9 and TRBJ1-2; D gene uncertain. Germline CDR1 is SEHNR and CDR2 is FQNEAQ (reference sequence). V was cut by 3 bases and J by 4 bases, with 15 bases left in between. CDR3 size: 15 residues. The DNA of the CDR3 is TGTGCCAGCAGCTTCCCTATTACTGCCTTCTATGGCTACACCTTC. It codes for CASSFPITAFYGYTF. Drawing the rest from reference TRBV7-9 and TRBJ1-2, the complete variable domain is DTGVSQNPRHKITKRGQNVTFRCDPISEHNRLYWYRQTLGQGPEFLTYFQNEAQLEKSRLLSDRFSAERPKGSFSTLEIQRTEQGDSAMYLCASSFPITAFYGYTFGSGTRLTVV.

As concerns this clonotype: One junction end disagrees with the germline gene, perhaps due to a read error. The V call is TRBV10-3, the J call TRBJ1-2; no definite D call. CDR1 and CDR2 (germline): ENHRY, SYGVKD. The CDR3 length is 14 residues. The CDR3 bases are TGTACCATCAACCCTAACATAGGGTTGGTGGGCTGCACCTTC. This gives the protein CTINPNIGLVGCTF.

This clonotype came up once. A read error may produce the germline difference seen at one junction end. The chain uses TRBV5-1 and TRBJ2-1, with 10 bases matching TRBD2. CDR1 and CDR2 (germline): SGHRS, YFSETQ. CDR3 size: 17 residues. CDR3 in amino acids: CASSFNPLAGEYNKQFF. In DNA, the CDR3 is TGCGCCAGCAGCTTTAATCCGCTAGCGGGAGAGTACAATAAGCAGTTCTTT.

This clonotype was seen repeatedly, ten times or more. The chain links TRBV29-1 to TRBJ2-4; no clear D gene. The CDR3 is made up of 13 amino acids. The V end lost 7 bases, the J end lost 5 bases, and 15 bases lay between the germline ends. The germline V gene encodes CDR1 SQVTM and CDR2 ANQGSEA. CDR3 coding DNA: TGCAGCGCCTCTACTGACACTCAAAACATTCAGTACTTC. This codes for CSASTDTQNIQYF.

The CDR3 DNA follows: TGTGCCAGCAGCCAAGAAGTACCGACTGAAGCTTTCTTT. Amino acids: CASSQEVPTEAFF. The gene calls are TRBV3-1 and TRBJ1-1; D is uncertain. The length of the CDR3 is 13 residues. The germline V gene encodes CDR1 LGHDT and CDR2 YNNKEL (reference sequence). The germline V and J ends were trimmed by 0 bases and 5 bases, with 7 bases remaining between them.

This clonotype showed up many times. The V gene is TRBV7-9, the J gene TRBJ1-5; D may be TRBD1 (5 bases). CDR1 is SEHNR, CDR2 FQNEAQ, per germline (reference sequence). V was shortened by 6 bases and J by 0 bases, with 9 bases between the two germline ends. There are 14 residues in the CDR3. This chain's CDR3 is CASRPDNSNQPQHF. Here the CDR3 DNA reads TGTGCCAGCAGACCGGACAATAGCAATCAGCCCCAGCATTTT.

This clonotype has at least ten counts. The gene calls are TRBV11-2 and TRBJ2-1, with D perhaps TRBD1 (5 bases). This CDR3 is built from 15 residues. Trimming removed 1 base at V and 0 bases at J, with 7 bases between. Germline loops: CDR1 SGHAT, CDR2 FQNNGV. The CDR3 DNA is TGTGCCAGCAGCTTAGGGGGCAGCTCCTACAATGAGCAGTTCTTC. It specifies CASSLGGSSYNEQFF.

On this clonotype: Likely a read error: the CDR3 ends without its conserved phenylalanine or tryptophan. This sequence joins TRBV27 and TRBJ1-6; possible D gene TRBD1, 6 bases. Germline assignment: CDR1 MNHEY and CDR2 SMNVEV (reference sequence). CDR3 length: 14 amino acids. As DNA, the CDR3 is TGTTCCAGCAGTTTACAGGGATTTAATTCAACCCTCCACGTT. Translated, it gives CSSSLQGFNSTLHV.

The chain combines TRBV27 with TRBJ1-6; 9 positions agree with TRBD1. CDR3 length: 18 residues. Germline V gene data show CDR1 as MNHEY and CDR2 as SMNVEV (reference sequence). V dropped 5 bases and J dropped 11; count of bases not matched to a gene: 19. The chain's CDR3 is CASSPGTGTGGINPPLHF. CDR3 nucleotides: TGTGCCAGCAGTCCAGGGACAGGGACGGGGGGCATCAATCCACCCCTCCACTTT.

This clonotype was seen repeatedly, ten times or more. This chain connects TRBV11-2 to TRBJ2-7, with no clear D. The V gene's germline CDR1 is SGHAT and CDR2 FQNNGV. V lost 1 base to trimming and J lost 7 bases, with 5 bases between them. The CDR3 consists of 11 residues. The CDR3 region has the DNA TGTGCCAGCAGCTTAGGGCAGGAGCAGTACTTC. Protein sequence: CASSLGQEQYF.

This clonotype qualifies as medium-sized (0.01 to 0.1%). This sequence joins TRBV6-2 or TRBV6-3 and TRBJ2-7, with D perhaps being TRBD1 or TRBD2 (5 bases each). This CDR3 region has 14 residues. Germline V gives CDR1 MNHEY, CDR2 SVGEGT. V was clipped by 0 bases and J by 7 bases, with 13 bases between them. The chain's CDR3 is CASSYSGTGFEQYV. CDR3 DNA sequence: TGTGCCAGCAGTTACTCCGGGACCGGCTTTGAGCAGTACGTC.

This clonotype was observed at least ten times. The V call is TRBV11-1, the J call TRBJ2-5; D not resolved. V was shortened by 5 bases and J by 2 bases, with 9 bases between the two germline ends. The germline V gene encodes CDR1 SGHAT and CDR2 FQDESV (reference sequence). The CDR3 covers 13 residues. CDR3 protein: CASSRHMQETQYF. DNA of the CDR3: TGTGCCAGCAGCCGACACATGCAAGAGACCCAGTACTTC.

This clonotype has a count of ten or more. The chain is built from TRBV5-1 and TRBJ1-6; 10 bases are shared with TRBD1. There are 15 residues in the CDR3. J lost 8 bases, V lost 4 bases, and 6 bases had no gene match. Germline CDR1 and CDR2: SGHRS and YFSETQ. CDR3 sequence: CASSTEDRGDSPLHF. CDR3 coding DNA: TGCGCCAGCAGCACAGAGGACAGGGGGGATTCACCCCTCCACTTT.

This clonotype is deemed medium-sized. In nucleotides, the CDR3 is TGCAGTGCTCTGGGACTAGCGGACGAGCAGTACGTC. It specifies CSALGLADEQYV. This chain joins TRBV20-1 and TRBJ2-7, with 11 bases fitting TRBD2. J lost 5 bases, V lost 5 bases, and 2 bases had no gene match. The CDR3 spans 12 residues. Germline CDR1 reads DFQATT; CDR2 reads SNEGSKA (reference sequence).

Judged by abundance, this clonotype is medium-sized. The CDR3 sequence: CASSSRQNNSPLHF. In DNA, the CDR3 is TGTGCCAGCAGCTCTAGACAGAATAATTCACCCCTCCACTTT. The rearrangement uses TRBV7-2 and TRBJ1-6; D perhaps matches TRBD1 (5 bases). CDR3 length: 14 amino acids. The V gene's germline CDR1 is SGHTA and CDR2 FQGNSA. The germline V and J ends were trimmed by 4 bases and 5 bases, with 9 bases remaining between them. Complete variable domain (other parts from reference TRBV7-2 and TRBJ1-6): GAGVSQSPSNKVTEKGKDVELRCDPISGHTALYWYRQSLGQGLEFLIYFQGNSAPDKSGLPSDRFSAERTGGSVSTLTIQRTQQEDSAVYLCASSSRQNNSPLHFGNGTRLTVT.

By share, this clonotype ranks as medium-sized. This chain uses TRBV19 with TRBJ2-3, with 7 bases fitting TRBD2. CDR1 LNHDA and CDR2 SQIVND come from the germline V gene (reference sequence). V lost 5 bases, J lost 6 bases, and 8 bases stayed unmatched. The CDR3 totals 14 residues. CDR3 in DNA: TGTGCCAGTAGTCCTAGCGGAACGCCCGATACGCAGTATTTT. Translation gives CASSPSGTPDTQYF.

This clonotype is deemed medium-sized. V is TRBV20-1 and J is TRBJ2-1, with a possible D match to TRBD2 (5 bases). CDR1 is DFQATT, CDR2 SNEGSKA, per germline (reference sequence). The CDR3 consists of 12 residues. V was trimmed by 1 base and J by 14 bases, leaving 15 bases between them. The DNA for the CDR3 is TGCAGTGCTAGAGGAGGACTCGACGTCGAGTTCTTC. Its translation: CSARGGLDVEFF.

This clonotype is medium-sized within its sample. The rearrangement links TRBV27 to TRBJ1-2, with 8 nucleotides matching TRBD1. Germline CDR1 is MNHEY and CDR2 is SMNVEV (reference sequence). This CDR3 region has 15 residues. V was pared by 2 bases and J by 4 bases, with 6 bases of the junction left unmatched. In nucleotides, the CDR3 is TGTGCCAGCAGTTTAGAGGCAGGGGGCTTCTATGGCTACACCTTC. This codes for CASSLEAGGFYGYTF.

The genes are TRBV11-1 and TRBJ2-1; the match to TRBD2 covers 13 bases. V lost 0 bases and J lost 4; bases outside the gene matches: 9. The germline CDR1 and CDR2 sequences are SGHAT and FQDESV (reference sequence). The CDR3 consists of 19 residues. The CDR3 protein is CASSLAGTSGTGLYNEQFF. The CDR3 DNA reads as TGTGCCAGCAGCTTAGCCGGGACTAGCGGGACCGGTTTATACAATGAGCAGTTCTTC.

This clonotype rates as medium-sized (0.01 to 0.1%). This chain joins TRBV20-1 and TRBJ2-3; 12 nucleotides match TRBD2. Unmatched junction bases numbered 4, after V lost 0 bases and J lost 6 bases. CDR1 and CDR2 from the germline V gene are DFQATT and SNEGSKA (reference sequence). This CDR3 has 15 residues. In nucleotides, the CDR3 is TGCAGTGCTAGAGACCTAGCGGGAGGGGGGGATACGCAGTATTTT. Its protein product is CSARDLAGGGDTQYF.

This clonotype is medium-sized by share. The chain couples TRBV27 to TRBJ2-7, with 11 bases lining up with TRBD1. From germline, CDR1 is MNHEY and CDR2 SMNVEV (reference sequence). V shed 5 bases, J shed 2 bases, and the junction held 5 bases outside the gene matches. The CDR3 consists of 15 residues. CDR3 coding DNA: TGTGCCAGCAGTCGAAAGGGACAGGGGGCCTACGAGCAGTACTTC. It codes for CASSRKGQGAYEQYF.

This clonotype was seen many times. The chain joins TRBV11-2 to TRBJ2-5; D gene unclear. This CDR3 contains 12 residues. Germline CDR1 and CDR2: SGHAT and FQNNGV. Trimming took off 0 bases at V and 5 bases at J, with 4 bases between the two ends. The DNA for the CDR3 is TGTGCCAGCAGCTTAGATCGCGAGACCCAGTACTTC. Translated, it gives CASSLDRETQYF.

The gene calls are TRBV19 and TRBJ2-2, with TRBD2 matching 7 bases. Germline assignment: CDR1 LNHDA and CDR2 SQIVND (reference sequence). This CDR3 comprises 14 residues. Losses at the gene ends were 3 bases for V and 5 bases for J; bases not matched to a gene: 3. For the CDR3, the DNA is TGTGCCAGTAGTATCTTGGGAGGGACCGGGGAGCTGTTTTTT. This sequence encodes CASSILGGTGELFF.

By frequency in the sample, this clonotype is medium-sized. The rearrangement uses TRBV6-2 or TRBV6-3 and TRBJ2-7, with 7 bases identical to TRBD2. The germline V gene has CDR1 MNHEY and CDR2 SVGEGT. With V trimmed by 6 bases and J by 4 bases, 12 bases remained unmatched. The CDR3 contains 15 residues. CDR3: CASRFRSGTWYEQYF. The CDR3 region has the DNA TGTGCCAGCAGATTTCGGAGCGGGACGTGGTACGAGCAGTACTTC.